The rows below give T cell receptor beta chains drawn from one sample of a study of identical twins. TCRdb passed the 5' RACE reads through MiXCR, listing each CDR3 protein once. This table holds roughly 500,000 distinct CDR3 sequences, about 20% found once. The same data also contributed to another study, on T cells expressing NK-cell markers.

The sequenced material came from CD4+ T cells sorted from blood. The receptors derive from a woman between 18 and 29 years old in good health. Each CDR3 is given with its conserved first and last residue. A row's size may be missing; if present it is once, few, many or a size class.

CASSLPAKSYEQYF TRBV28 NA
CSATLPGASYEQYF TRBV20-1 NA
CASTRDISLFF TRBV12-3/TRBV12-4 NA
CISVPEAEQGTLHGYGYTF TRBV7-5 NA
CASSKKSRQYYSYEQYF TRBV6-1 NA
CASSLALQINYGYTF TRBV5-6 NA
CSAPRQGNYGYTF TRBV20-1 few
CASSLSTGQGAGGELFF TRBV27 NA
CASSLELRGNTGELFF TRBV7-8 NA
CSARSLDRGLYNEQFF TRBV20-1 few
CASSVEGLAFHEQFF TRBV9 NA
CASSLGGWGGYTF TRBV12-3/TRBV12-4 many
CASSPPNYGYTF TRBV7-2 few
CASSLASVGYEQYF TRBV7-6 many
CASSLSSGPQETQYF TRBV5-1 NA
CSAHKTGVKDTQYF TRBV20-1 few
CASCRQGRSQETQYF TRBV9 few
CASSLSGGVTQYF TRBV7-2 NA
CAISDGRSEAFF TRBV10-3 NA
CASSFGGGAPLHF TRBV12-3/TRBV12-4 NA
CAISEVGTGVSGANVLTF TRBV10-3 NA
CATSRGQGPGELFF TRBV15 NA
CASSPSRDFSELFF TRBV27 NA
CASRAELRRSTDTQYF TRBV2 few
CASSDTQGKLGYTF TRBV19 few
CSARTIAGELFF TRBV20-1 few
CASRSDKSNTGELFF TRBV25-1 NA
CASSLTSGGAETQYF TRBV6-2/TRBV6-3 NA
CASSPGNSGSNQPQHF TRBV18 many
CSASSLAGSTDTQYF TRBV20-1 few
CSATGQNEKLFF TRBV20-1 NA
CASSSLSAGGGAFF TRBV27 NA
CASSLNRFYEQYF TRBV7-8 NA
CSATQARSSYNEQFF TRBV20-1 few
CATSPAKNIQYF TRBV6-1 NA
CASSSASVRGTEAFF TRBV18 NA
CASSLSARDTQYF TRBV7-2 NA
CASTVGQVGADTQYF TRBV12-3/TRBV12-4 many
CSARTQIGLYGYTF TRBV20-1 NA
CASSRGTVDSPLHF TRBV3-1 many
CASSPAGTRTHEQFF TRBV4-3 NA
CASSLGQAPVYEQYF TRBV5-6 NA
CASSRGGTINYNEQFF TRBV5-5 few
CAIKSGGSYNEQFF TRBV10-3 NA
CSAVQGAWAFF TRBV20-1 NA
CATRGRGQGGNTIYF TRBV10-3 NA
CASSAHRENYGYTF TRBV9 NA
CASSVVPQGNTGELFF TRBV9 NA
CASSLLPPRDYGYTF TRBV5-8 NA
CASSYSLARTYEQYF TRBV6-5 NA
CSVHRPPTDTQYF TRBV20-1 NA
CASKDDRNTEAFF TRBV25-1 NA
CASSSDPGLAARSSYNEQFF TRBV13 few
CATSSRLAGDEGTQYF TRBV15 NA
CASQLAPTSEQFF TRBV7-7 few